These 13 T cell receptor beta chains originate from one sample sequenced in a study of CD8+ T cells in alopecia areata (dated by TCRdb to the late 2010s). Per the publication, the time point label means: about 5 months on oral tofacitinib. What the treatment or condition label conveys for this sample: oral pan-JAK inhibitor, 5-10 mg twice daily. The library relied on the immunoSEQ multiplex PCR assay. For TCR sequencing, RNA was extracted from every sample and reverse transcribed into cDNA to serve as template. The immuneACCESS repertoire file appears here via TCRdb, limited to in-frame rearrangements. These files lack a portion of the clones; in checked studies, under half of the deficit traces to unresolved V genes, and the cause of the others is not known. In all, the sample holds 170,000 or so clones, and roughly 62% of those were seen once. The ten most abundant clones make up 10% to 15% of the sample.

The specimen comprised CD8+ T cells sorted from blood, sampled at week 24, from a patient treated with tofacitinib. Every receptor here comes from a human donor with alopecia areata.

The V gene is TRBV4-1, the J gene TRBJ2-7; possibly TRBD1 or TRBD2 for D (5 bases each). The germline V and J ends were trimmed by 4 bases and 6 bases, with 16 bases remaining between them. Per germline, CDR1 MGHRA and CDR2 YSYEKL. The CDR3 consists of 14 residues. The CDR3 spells CASSPRGSGFEQYF. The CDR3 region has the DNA TGCGCCAGCAGCCCGAGGGGTTCGGGGTTCGAGCAGTACTTC.

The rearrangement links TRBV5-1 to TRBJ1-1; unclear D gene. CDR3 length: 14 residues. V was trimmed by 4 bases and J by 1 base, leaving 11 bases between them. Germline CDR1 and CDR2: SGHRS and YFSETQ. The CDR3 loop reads CASSSTRPNTEAFF. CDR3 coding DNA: TGCGCCAGCAGCAGTACTCGGCCGAACACTGAAGCTTTCTTT.

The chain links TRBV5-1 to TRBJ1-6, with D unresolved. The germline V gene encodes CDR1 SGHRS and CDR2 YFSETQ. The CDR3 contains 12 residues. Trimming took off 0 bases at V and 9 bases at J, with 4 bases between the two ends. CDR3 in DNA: TGCGCCAGCAGCTTGGGTTGTTCACCCCTCCACTTT. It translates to CASSLGCSPLHF.

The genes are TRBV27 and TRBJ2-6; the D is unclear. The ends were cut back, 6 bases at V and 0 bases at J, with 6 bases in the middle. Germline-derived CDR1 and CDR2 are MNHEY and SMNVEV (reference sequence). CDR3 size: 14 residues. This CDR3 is CASSRHSGANVLTF. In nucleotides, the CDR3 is TGTGCCAGCAGCCGACACTCTGGGGCCAACGTCCTGACTTTC.

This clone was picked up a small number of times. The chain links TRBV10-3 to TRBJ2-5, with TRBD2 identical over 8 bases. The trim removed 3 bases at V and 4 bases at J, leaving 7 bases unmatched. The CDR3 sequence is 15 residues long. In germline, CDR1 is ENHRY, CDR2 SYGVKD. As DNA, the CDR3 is TGTGCCATCAGTGACGAGCGGGGGTTGCTAGAGACCCAGTACTTC. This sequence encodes CAISDERGLLETQYF.

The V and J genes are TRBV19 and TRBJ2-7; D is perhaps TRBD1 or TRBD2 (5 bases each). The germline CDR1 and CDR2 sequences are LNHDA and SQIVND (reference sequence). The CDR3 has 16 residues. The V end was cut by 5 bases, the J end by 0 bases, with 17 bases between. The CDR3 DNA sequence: TGTGCCAGTAGTTTACGTCCGGGACGGTCCTCCTACGAGCAGTACTTC. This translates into CASSLRPGRSSYEQYF. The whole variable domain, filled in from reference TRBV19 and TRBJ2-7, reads DGGITQSPKYLFRKEGQNVTLSCEQNLNHDAMYWYRQDPGQGLRLIYYSQIVNDFQKGDIAEGYSVSREKKESFPLTVTSAQKNPTAFYLCASSLRPGRSSYEQYFGPGTRLTVT.

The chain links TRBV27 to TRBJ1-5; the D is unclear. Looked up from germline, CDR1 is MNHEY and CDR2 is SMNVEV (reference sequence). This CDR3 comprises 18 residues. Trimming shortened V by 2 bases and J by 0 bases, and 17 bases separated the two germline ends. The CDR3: CASSLRGERTPSNQPQHF. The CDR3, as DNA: TGTGCCAGCAGTTTAAGAGGTGAAAGGACTCCTAGCAATCAGCCCCAGCATTTT.

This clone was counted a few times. CDR3 in amino acids: CASSPRTPGVNEQFF. The CDR3 DNA reads TGTGCCAGCAGCCCAAGGACCCCTGGGGTCAATGAGCAGTTCTTC. This rearrangement joins TRBV7-9 to TRBJ2-1; D is ambiguous. V gave up 5 bases and J gave up 6 bases, with 17 bases separating them. The CDR3 spans 15 residues. Germline-derived CDR1 and CDR2 are SEHNR and FQNEAQ (reference sequence). The full variable domain, rest sourced from reference TRBV7-9 and TRBJ2-1, is DTGVSQNPRHKITKRGQNVTFRCDPISEHNRLYWYRQTLGQGPEFLTYFQNEAQLEKSRLLSDRFSAERPKGSFSTLEIQRTEQGDSAMYLCASSPRTPGVNEQFFGPGTRLTVL.

CDR3 region: CASSVRPYTEAFF. The CDR3 DNA sequence: TGTGCCAGCAGTGTGCGGCCGTACACTGAAGCTTTCTTT. The chain recombines TRBV6-1 with TRBJ1-1; no reliable D call. Germline CDR1 MNHNS, CDR2 SASEGT. V was clipped by 4 bases and J by 3 bases, with 9 bases between them. This CDR3 comprises 13 residues.

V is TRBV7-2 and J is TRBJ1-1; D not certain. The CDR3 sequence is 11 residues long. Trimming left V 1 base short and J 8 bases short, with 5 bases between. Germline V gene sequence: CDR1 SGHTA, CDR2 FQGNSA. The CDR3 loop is CASSLVAEAFF. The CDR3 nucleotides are TGTGCCAGCAGCTTAGTGGCAGAAGCTTTCTTT.

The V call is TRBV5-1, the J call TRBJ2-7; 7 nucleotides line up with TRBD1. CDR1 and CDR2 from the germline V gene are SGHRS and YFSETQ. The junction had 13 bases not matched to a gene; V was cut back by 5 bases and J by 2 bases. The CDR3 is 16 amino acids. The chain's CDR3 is CASRNILRDSPYEQYF. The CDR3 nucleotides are TGCGCCAGCAGAAACATTCTCCGGGACAGCCCCTACGAGCAGTACTTC.

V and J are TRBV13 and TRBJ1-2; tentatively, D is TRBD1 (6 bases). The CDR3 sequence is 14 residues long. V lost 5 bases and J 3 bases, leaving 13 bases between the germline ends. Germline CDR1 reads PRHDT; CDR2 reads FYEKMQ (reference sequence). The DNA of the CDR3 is TGTGCCAGCAGCACGGCGGACAGCTACTATGGCTACACCTTC. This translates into CASSTADSYYGYTF. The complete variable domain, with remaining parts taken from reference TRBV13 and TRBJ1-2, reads AAGVIQSPRHLIKEKRETATLKCYPIPRHDTVYWYQQGPGQDPQFLISFYEKMQSDKGSIPDRFSAQQFSDYHSELNMSSLELGDSALYFCASSTADSYYGYTFGSGTRLTVV.

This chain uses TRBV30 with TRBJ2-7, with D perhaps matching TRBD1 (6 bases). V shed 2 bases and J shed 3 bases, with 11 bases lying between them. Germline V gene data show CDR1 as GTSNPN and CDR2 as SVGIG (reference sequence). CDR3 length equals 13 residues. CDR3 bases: TGTGCCTGGAGTAGGGGACACTTCTACGAGCAGTACTTC. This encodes CAWSRGHFYEQYF. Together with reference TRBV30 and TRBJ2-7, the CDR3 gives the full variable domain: SQTIHQWPATLVQPVGSPLSLECTVEGTSNPNLYWYRQAAGRGLQLLFYSVGIGQISSEVPQNLSASRPQDRQFILSSKKLLLSDSGFYLCAWSRGHFYEQYFGPGTRLTVT.